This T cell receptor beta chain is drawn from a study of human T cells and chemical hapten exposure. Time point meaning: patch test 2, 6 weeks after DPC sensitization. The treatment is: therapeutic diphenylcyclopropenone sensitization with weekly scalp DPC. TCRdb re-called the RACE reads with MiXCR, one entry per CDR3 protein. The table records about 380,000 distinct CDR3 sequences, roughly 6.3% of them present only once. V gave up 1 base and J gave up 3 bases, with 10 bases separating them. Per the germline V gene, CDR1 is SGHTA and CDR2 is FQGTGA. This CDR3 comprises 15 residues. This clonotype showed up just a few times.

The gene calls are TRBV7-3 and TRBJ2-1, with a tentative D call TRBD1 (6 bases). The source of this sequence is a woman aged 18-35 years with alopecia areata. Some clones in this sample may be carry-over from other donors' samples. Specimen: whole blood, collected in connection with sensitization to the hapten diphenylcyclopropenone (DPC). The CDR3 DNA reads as TGTGCCAGCAGCTTAAAGCAAGGGGGCTACAATGAGCAGTTCTTC. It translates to CASSLKQGGYNEQFF.